Below, 26 T cell receptor beta chains from the same sample are listed, as sequenced in a study of T cell repertoires in cytomegalovirus infection. TCRdb re-analysed the reads in MiXCR, keeping a single row per CDR3 protein. The sample holds some 940,000 distinct CDR3 sequences, under 40% seen once. For these TCRs, the target antigens are not known. The sequences come from cultured CD8+ T cells from PBMCs, collected from culture after CMV antigen stimulation. The receptor source for this set is a human donor in good health (CMV status not recorded). Some clones in this sample may be carry-over from other donors' samples.

A single count supports this clonotype. The V call is TRBV12-3 or TRBV12-4, the J call TRBJ1-1; no clear D gene. The CDR3 is 14 amino acids. V lost 1 base to trimming and J lost 5 bases, with 11 bases between them. For the CDR3, the DNA is TGTGCCAGCAGTTTAGGCAGGTTAGTTACTGAAGCTTTCTTT. Translation gives CASSLGRLVTEAFF.

The chain is built from TRBV4-3 and TRBJ2-3; D is uncertain. The ends were cut back, 1 base at V and 6 bases at J, with 17 bases in the middle. The germline V gene has CDR1 LGHNA and CDR2 YSLEER. The CDR3 extends over 16 amino acids. DNA of the CDR3: TGCGCCAGCAGCCAAGCAAGATACCCCCCGGAGGATACGCAGTATTTT. Translation gives CASSQARYPPEDTQYF.

This sequence joins TRBV7-9 and TRBJ2-1; 8 positions agree with TRBD1. The CDR3 runs to 12 residues. V was pared by 5 bases and J by 12 bases, with 6 bases of the junction left unmatched. Germline CDR1 SEHNR, CDR2 FQNEAQ (reference sequence). The CDR3 DNA is TGTGCCAGCAGCCCGGACAGGGTTGGGCAGTTCTTC. It encodes CASSPDRVGQFF.

The chain is built from TRBV27 and TRBJ1-1; a weak D match, TRBD1 (5 bases). Germline V gives CDR1 MNHEY, CDR2 SMNVEV (reference sequence). The V gene lost 3 bases and the J gene lost 4 bases, with 12 bases spanning the gap. The CDR3 is 14 residues long. The DNA for the CDR3 is TGTGCCAGCAGTTTGATGGGGGGTTTCACTGAAGCTTTCTTT. This sequence encodes CASSLMGGFTEAFF.

This clonotype was observed a few times. V usage is TRBV7-9 and J usage is TRBJ1-6, with a tentative D call TRBD1 (6 bases). CDR3 length: 11 amino acids. The germline CDR1 and CDR2 sequences are SEHNR and FQNEAQ (reference sequence). V lost 5 bases and J lost 12, with 8 bases in between. CDR3 amino acids: CASSRTEPLHF. The CDR3 nucleotides are TGTGCCAGCAGCCGGACAGAACCCCTCCACTTT.

The rearrangement joins TRBV19 to TRBJ1-5, with a weak D call TRBD1 (5 bases). V was clipped by 3 bases and J by 5 bases, with 11 bases between them. CDR3 size: 14 residues. Germline-derived CDR1 and CDR2 are LNHDA and SQIVND (reference sequence). CDR3: CASSIWDGDQPQHF. The CDR3 bases are TGTGCCAGTAGTATTTGGGACGGGGATCAGCCCCAGCATTTT.

Turning to this clonotype: This could be a read error, since a much larger clone is one nucleotide away. The V and J genes are TRBV11-2 and TRBJ2-7; D might be TRBD1 or TRBD2, each matching 6 bases. CDR3 length: 14 residues. Germline lookup yields CDR1 SGHAT and CDR2 FQNNGV. Trimming removed 4 bases at V and 5 bases at J, with 15 bases between. The CDR3 is CASSWRGEGHEQYF. CDR3 bases: TGTGCCAGCAGCTGGAGGGGGGAAGGGCACGAGCAGTACTTC.

In its sample, this clonotype was seen once. The V call is TRBV7-9, the J call TRBJ2-1; tentatively, D is TRBD2 (7 bases). The CDR3 is 15 amino acids. Germline CDR1 and CDR2: SEHNR and FQNEAQ (reference sequence). Trimming removed 5 bases from V and 7 bases from J, with 18 bases in between. Here the CDR3 reads CASSGAGGPWNEQFF. DNA for the CDR3: TGTGCCAGCAGCGGTGCCGGGGGGCCGTGGAATGAGCAGTTCTTC.

To note about this clonotype: The junction does not match germline at one end; this may be a read error. V usage is TRBV9 and J usage is TRBJ2-1; weak D call: TRBD2 (5 bases). Germline-derived CDR1 and CDR2 are SGDLS and YYNGEE. The CDR3 has 15 amino acids. CDR3 protein: CVSSVVGSGYNEQFF. DNA for the CDR3: TGTGTCAGCAGCGTAGTTGGGAGCGGCTACAATGAGCAGTTCTTC.

The chain carries TRBV20-1 and TRBJ1-6; D remains ambiguous. CDR3 size: 14 residues. Trimming pared 6 bases from V and 3 bases from J, leaving 12 bases between. The V gene's germline CDR1 is DFQATT and CDR2 SNEGSKA (reference sequence). The CDR3 spells CSAPGTFYNSPLHF. As DNA, the CDR3 is TGCAGTGCACCCGGCACATTCTATAATTCACCCCTCCACTTT.

The chain joins TRBV7-9 to TRBJ2-7, with a tentative D call TRBD2 (5 bases). The CDR3 runs to 13 residues. The germline gives CDR1 SEHNR, CDR2 FQNEAQ (reference sequence). V was cut by 8 bases and J by 0 bases, with 11 bases left in between. CDR3 sequence (DNA): TGTGCCAGCCGGAGTGGGAGCTCCTACGAGCAGTACGTC. Encoded protein: CASRSGSSYEQYV.

The V gene is TRBV9, the J gene TRBJ1-2; weak D call: TRBD1 (5 bases). The CDR3 is 14 residues long. Deletions cut 3 bases from V and 0 bases from J, with 9 bases between. Germline CDR1 and CDR2: SGDLS and YYNGEE. As DNA, the CDR3 is TGTGCCAGCAGCGACGGGACGACTAACTATGGCTACACCTTC. Translation: CASSDGTTNYGYTF.

This clonotype was seen a handful of times. The chain couples TRBV13 to TRBJ2-7; D is undetermined. Trimming removed 6 bases at V and 5 bases at J, with 11 bases between. Germline CDR1 reads PRHDT; CDR2 reads FYEKMQ (reference sequence). The CDR3 runs to 12 residues. In nucleotides, the CDR3 is TGTGCCAGCAGTGGTGGTCTGAACGAGCAGTACGTC. Translating gives CASSGGLNEQYV.

The chain couples TRBV28 to TRBJ1-3; 7 nucleotides align to TRBD1. The CDR3 covers 19 residues. Germline V CDR1 and CDR2: MDHEN, SYDVKM. The J segment lost 5 bases and the V segment lost 2 bases, leaving 18 bases of the junction unmatched. CDR3: CASSLGQGVKGVRRNTIYF. CDR3 coding DNA: TGTGCCAGCAGTTTAGGGCAGGGGGTGAAAGGCGTCCGAAGAAACACCATATATTTT.

This clonotype turned up a few times. The genes are TRBV9 and TRBJ2-1; perhaps TRBD2 as D (5 bases). This CDR3 is 15 amino acids long. CDR1 and CDR2 (germline): SGDLS, YYNGEE. The V gene lost 4 bases and the J gene lost 6 bases, with 17 bases spanning the gap. In DNA form, the CDR3 reads TGTGCCAGCAGCCCCCTGGAGGTCCCCAGCAATGAGCAGTTCTTC. Encoded protein: CASSPLEVPSNEQFF.

A few counts support this clonotype. This sequence joins TRBV27 and TRBJ2-1; the D is unclear. This CDR3 is built from 10 residues. Looked up from germline, CDR1 is MNHEY and CDR2 is SMNVEV (reference sequence). Between the trimmed V and J ends, which lost 8 bases and 9 bases, there was a span of 8 bases. CDR3 nucleotide sequence: TGTGCCAGCGGTTCTAGTGAGCAGTTCTTC. Translation gives CASGSSEQFF.

There are a few counts of this clonotype. This chain uses TRBV7-6 with TRBJ2-3, with D perhaps TRBD2 (6 bases). Looked up from germline, CDR1 is SGHVS and CDR2 is FNYEAQ. V shed 0 bases and J shed 7 bases, with 14 bases lying between them. CDR3 size: 15 residues. The DNA for the CDR3 is TGTGCCAGCAGCTTAGCACGAGCGGGCGTGAATACGCAGTATTTT. Translation: CASSLARAGVNTQYF.

This clonotype occurred many times. The CDR3 protein is CASSFLQGANTEAFF. DNA of the CDR3: TGTGCCAGCAGCTTCCTACAGGGGGCGAACACTGAAGCTTTCTTT. The V gene is TRBV7-9, the J gene TRBJ1-1, with 9 bases matching TRBD1. CDR1 SEHNR and CDR2 FQNEAQ come from the germline V gene (reference sequence). The V segment lost 3 bases and the J segment 1 base; nucleotides outside the gene matches: 3. The CDR3 is 15 amino acids.

The J gene is TRBJ2-7, the V gene TRBV19; D is possibly TRBD2 (5 bases). The V and J ends lost 5 bases and 3 bases respectively, with 14 bases between them. This CDR3 is 14 amino acids long. From germline, CDR1 is LNHDA and CDR2 SQIVND (reference sequence). The CDR3 region is CASSLAHPIYEQYF. The CDR3 coding sequence is TGTGCCAGTAGTCTAGCCCATCCTATCTACGAGCAGTACTTC.

The chain uses TRBV27 and TRBJ2-5, with 10 bases identical to TRBD1. CDR1 and CDR2 (germline): MNHEY, SMNVEV (reference sequence). The ends lost 8 bases at V and 6 bases at J; junction bases unmatched: 6. The CDR3 runs to 13 residues. CDR3 in amino acids: CASGQGVGKTQYF. The CDR3 nucleotides are TGTGCCAGCGGACAGGGGGTCGGGAAGACCCAGTACTTC.

The chain combines TRBV24-1 with TRBJ2-1, with 9 bases that match TRBD1. The CDR3 length is 13 residues. V lost 10 bases and J lost 5; bases outside the gene matches: 5. Germline assignment: CDR1 KGHDR and CDR2 SFDVKD. CDR3 sequence: CATQGARDNEQFF. For the CDR3, the DNA is TGTGCCACACAGGGGGCGAGGGACAATGAGCAGTTCTTC.

This chain connects TRBV4-3 to TRBJ2-1; D perhaps matches TRBD2 (6 bases). V lost 0 bases to trimming and J lost 8 bases, with 8 bases between them. The CDR3 loop spans 13 amino acids. Looked up from germline, CDR1 is LGHNA and CDR2 is YSLEER. CDR3 in DNA: TGCGCCAGCAGCCAAGATCCGGGGGATGAGCAGTTCTTC. Protein product: CASSQDPGDEQFF.

This clonotype has more than one count but fewer than ten. The chain links TRBV20-1 to TRBJ2-7; tentatively, D is TRBD1 (6 bases). Trimming pared 0 bases from V and 4 bases from J, leaving 28 bases between. The CDR3 sequence is 19 residues long. Germline assignment: CDR1 DFQATT and CDR2 SNEGSKA (reference sequence). This CDR3 is CSARDFPRDTPSEGYEQYF. DNA for the CDR3: TGCAGTGCTAGAGATTTTCCCCGGGACACCCCGAGTGAGGGGTACGAGCAGTACTTC.

In regard to this clonotype: The junction does not match germline at one end; this may be a read error. The chain carries TRBV11-1 and TRBJ2-1, with D perhaps given as TRBD1 or TRBD2 (6 bases each). The germline V gene encodes CDR1 SGHAT and CDR2 FQDESV (reference sequence). The CDR3 sequence is 14 residues long. The CDR3 loop reads CANSPLGGRNEQFF. The DNA for the CDR3 is TGTGCCAACAGCCCGCTGGGGGGCCGCAATGAGCAGTTCTTC.

The rearrangement links TRBV27 to TRBJ2-7; D possibly matches TRBD1 or TRBD2 (5 bases each). The V gene's germline CDR1 is MNHEY and CDR2 SMNVEV (reference sequence). V was trimmed by 4 bases and J by 2 bases, leaving 9 bases between them. This CDR3 comprises 13 residues. The CDR3, as DNA: TGTGCCAGCAGTTCGGGGCCCCCCTACGAGCAGTACTTC. Amino acid sequence: CASSSGPPYEQYF.

Turning to this clonotype: One junction end disagrees with the germline gene, perhaps due to a read error. The chain is built from TRBV7-9 and TRBJ2-3, with D unresolved. CDR1 and CDR2 (germline): SEHNR, FQNEAQ (reference sequence). The CDR3 has 12 residues. DNA of the CDR3: TGTGTCAGCGAGCCCAATAAAGATACGCAGTATTTT. Its protein product is CVSEPNKDTQYF.